The clone carrying this TCR beta chain occurred a few times. The antigen is unknown. This entry belongs to a study of shared clonotypes between healthy human individuals. Study-level points and caveats: Rarefaction showed sorted-subset sequencing was incomplete despite large depth. In contrast to clonotypes shared by all four donors, non-shared clonotypes had lower generation probabilities.

Naive CD4+ cells were CD45RA-selected; the remaining cells were memory. This CDR3 comprises 14 residues. The V gene's germline CDR1 is GTSNPN and CDR2 SVGIG (reference sequence). The V end lost 2 bases, the J end lost 6 bases, and 17 bases lay between the germline ends. Measured with immunoSEQ multiplex PCR; TCRdb has only the in-frame clones, and not every one. This sample has around 1 million clones; approximately 80% occur once, and the top ten carry roughly 1.5%. This clonotype was sampled from a man aged 18 to 29 in good health. The chain uses TRBV30 and TRBJ2-7; D unresolved. The sequenced material came from memory CD4+ T cells sorted from blood. The subset is: CD45RA-negative fraction. CDR3 bases: TGTGCCTGGAGTCCTCGCGGCCCTTATTCCGAGCAGTACTTC. Its translation: CAWSPRGPYSEQYF.